This is a list of T cell receptor beta chains from one sample in a study of T cell repertoires in cytomegalovirus infection. TCRdb reprocessed the reads via MiXCR and lists one record per CDR3 protein. The data show a few hundred thousand distinct CDR3 sequences, around 8.7% seen once. The specimen sequenced was PBMCs. All receptors come from a human donor in good health (CMV status not recorded). Some clones in this sample may be carry-over from other donors' samples. Both conserved end residues are part of each CDR3. A D gene is named only where the DNA matches it firmly. Clone size is stated in some rows and not others, as once, few, many or a class when expanded.

cdr3_length: 16; j_call: TRBJ2-3; v_call: TRBV15; d_call: NA; clone_size: once; cdr3_aa: CATSRDAGRREDTQYF; cdr3_nt: TGTGCCACCAGCAGAGATGCCGGCCGCCGGGAAGATACGCAGTATTTT
cdr3_length: 21; j_call: TRBJ2-1; v_call: TRBV5-1; d_call: TRBD2; clone_size: many; cdr3_aa: CASSTQPSPAGTSGGYNEQFF; cdr3_nt: TGCGCCAGCAGCACCCAACCAAGCCCCGCCGGGACTAGCGGGGGATACAATGAGCAGTTCTTC
cdr3_length: 16; j_call: TRBJ2-6; v_call: TRBV27; d_call: NA; clone_size: many; cdr3_aa: CASSFIRQSGANVLTF; cdr3_nt: TGTGCCAGCAGTTTCATTCGGCAGTCTGGGGCCAACGTCCTGACTTTC
cdr3_length: 12; j_call: TRBJ2-7; v_call: TRBV25-1; d_call: NA; clone_size: many; cdr3_aa: CASSVSGYEQYF; cdr3_nt: TGTGCCAGCAGTGTTTCCGGGTACGAGCAGTACTTC
cdr3_length: 18; j_call: TRBJ2-1; v_call: TRBV10-1; d_call: TRBD1; clone_size: many; cdr3_aa: CASSEGTGRYFSYNEQFF; cdr3_nt: TGCGCCAGCAGTGAGGGGACAGGGAGATACTTTTCCTACAATGAGCAGTTCTTC
cdr3_length: 14; j_call: TRBJ1-4; v_call: TRBV20-1; d_call: NA; clone_size: NA; cdr3_aa: CSARESWYNEKLFF; cdr3_nt: TGCAGTGCTAGGGAATCGTGGTACAATGAAAAACTGTTTTTT
cdr3_length: 14; j_call: TRBJ1-1; v_call: TRBV7-9; d_call: NA; clone_size: few; cdr3_aa: CASFSGTRDTEAFF; cdr3_nt: TGTGCCAGTTTTTCCGGGACTAGGGACACTGAAGCTTTCTTT
cdr3_length: 13; j_call: TRBJ1-1; v_call: TRBV11-3; d_call: NA; clone_size: many; cdr3_aa: CASSLEGRTEAFF; cdr3_nt: TGTGCCAGCAGCTTAGAGGGTCGGACTGAAGCTTTCTTT
cdr3_length: 15; j_call: TRBJ2-1; v_call: TRBV12-3/TRBV12-4; d_call: NA; clone_size: many; cdr3_aa: CASSRDGISYNEQFF; cdr3_nt: TGTGCCAGCAGCCGGGACGGAATCTCCTACAATGAGCAGTTCTTC
cdr3_length: 13; j_call: TRBJ1-6; v_call: TRBV7-3; d_call: NA; clone_size: many; cdr3_aa: CASSFTYNSPLHF; cdr3_nt: TGTGCCAGCAGCTTCACCTATAATTCACCCCTCCACTTT
cdr3_length: 16; j_call: TRBJ2-3; v_call: TRBV19; d_call: TRBD2; clone_size: NA; cdr3_aa: CASSITSGASTDTQYF; cdr3_nt: TGTGCCAGTAGTATAACTAGCGGGGCAAGCACAGATACGCAGTATTTT
cdr3_length: 13; j_call: TRBJ2-1; v_call: TRBV7-2; d_call: NA; clone_size: many; cdr3_aa: CASSSPQGRPQFF; cdr3_nt: TGTGCCAGCAGCTCCCCACAGGGTCGACCGCAGTTCTTC
cdr3_length: 15; j_call: TRBJ2-3; v_call: TRBV7-3; d_call: TRBD2; clone_size: many; cdr3_aa: CASSLTRGSTDTQYF; cdr3_nt: TGTGCCAGCAGCTTAACGCGGGGGAGCACAGATACGCAGTATTTT
cdr3_length: 15; j_call: TRBJ2-7; v_call: TRBV7-6; d_call: NA; clone_size: many; cdr3_aa: CASSLELGGTYEQYF; cdr3_nt: TGTGCCAGCAGCTTAGAGCTGGGGGGAACCTACGAGCAGTACTTC
cdr3_length: 15; j_call: TRBJ2-2; v_call: TRBV12-3/TRBV12-4; d_call: NA; clone_size: NA; cdr3_aa: CASTGHLGNTGELFF; cdr3_nt: TGTGCCAGCACCGGACACCTTGGGAACACCGGGGAGCTGTTTTTT
cdr3_length: 13; j_call: TRBJ2-7; v_call: TRBV7-2; d_call: NA; clone_size: many; cdr3_aa: CASSLPTSGEQYF; cdr3_nt: TGTGCCAGCAGCTTACCAACCAGCGGCGAGCAGTACTTC
cdr3_length: 14; j_call: TRBJ1-2; v_call: TRBV27; d_call: NA; clone_size: NA; cdr3_aa: CASTDRTPPYGYTF; cdr3_nt: TGTGCCAGCACCGACAGGACCCCACCCTATGGCTACACCTTC
cdr3_length: 14; j_call: TRBJ1-6; v_call: TRBV7-3; d_call: NA; clone_size: many; cdr3_aa: CASSLKGYNSPLHF; cdr3_nt: TGTGCCAGCAGCTTAAAAGGTTATAATTCACCCCTCCACTTT
cdr3_length: 17; j_call: TRBJ2-2; v_call: TRBV25-1; d_call: TRBD2; clone_size: few; cdr3_aa: CASSEREASENTGELFF; cdr3_nt: TGTGCCAGCAGTGAACGGGAGGCGTCAGAAAACACCGGGGAGCTGTTTTTT
cdr3_length: 16; j_call: TRBJ2-2; v_call: TRBV7-7; d_call: NA; clone_size: many; cdr3_aa: CASSPEVAVGTGELFF; cdr3_nt: TGTGCTAGCAGCCCCGAGGTGGCGGTAGGGACCGGGGAGCTGTTTTTT
cdr3_length: 14; j_call: TRBJ2-7; v_call: TRBV20-1; d_call: NA; clone_size: NA; cdr3_aa: CSALEAVPPYEQYF; cdr3_nt: TGCAGTGCCTTGGAGGCAGTTCCCCCCTACGAGCAGTACTTC
cdr3_length: 13; j_call: TRBJ1-6; v_call: TRBV7-2; d_call: NA; clone_size: many; cdr3_aa: CASNNQGSSPLHF; cdr3_nt: TGTGCCAGCAACAATCAGGGATCTTCACCCCTCCACTTT
cdr3_length: 16; j_call: TRBJ2-5; v_call: TRBV7-9; d_call: NA; clone_size: many; cdr3_aa: CASSLLLDLLKETQYF; cdr3_nt: TGTGCCAGCAGCCTCCTACTAGATCTCCTCAAGGAGACCCAGTACTTC
cdr3_length: 15; j_call: TRBJ1-1; v_call: TRBV28; d_call: NA; clone_size: few; cdr3_aa: CASTITQGMNTEAFF; cdr3_nt: TGTGCCAGCACTATTACCCAGGGCATGAACACTGAAGCTTTCTTT
cdr3_length: 13; j_call: TRBJ1-3; v_call: TRBV20-1; d_call: NA; clone_size: many; cdr3_aa: CSATGSSGNTIYF; cdr3_nt: TGCAGTGCTACAGGATCCTCTGGAAACACCATATATTTT
cdr3_length: 22; j_call: TRBJ2-5; v_call: TRBV11-2; d_call: TRBD2; clone_size: few; cdr3_aa: CASTLKSSGSFLAPQSRETQYF; cdr3_nt: TGTGCCAGCACTCTAAAATCTAGCGGGAGTTTCCTAGCCCCCCAGTCTCGAGAGACCCAGTACTTC
cdr3_length: 11; j_call: TRBJ2-7; v_call: TRBV12-3/TRBV12-4; d_call: NA; clone_size: few; cdr3_aa: CASSGAGEQYF; cdr3_nt: TGTGCCAGCAGCGGGGCGGGTGAGCAGTACTTC
cdr3_length: 13; j_call: TRBJ2-5; v_call: TRBV5-1; d_call: NA; clone_size: few; cdr3_aa: CASSPQYKETQYF; cdr3_nt: TGCGCCAGCAGCCCGCAATACAAGGAGACCCAGTACTTC
cdr3_length: 14; j_call: TRBJ2-7; v_call: TRBV5-6; d_call: NA; clone_size: few; cdr3_aa: CASSLAGIRYEQYF; cdr3_nt: TGTGCCAGCAGCTTGGCGGGCATTCGTTACGAGCAGTACTTC
cdr3_length: 18; j_call: TRBJ2-5; v_call: TRBV7-8; d_call: TRBD2; clone_size: many; cdr3_aa: CASSLESLAGAKGETQYF; cdr3_nt: TGTGCCAGCAGCTTAGAGTCTCTAGCGGGGGCGAAGGGGGAGACCCAGTACTTC
cdr3_length: 15; j_call: TRBJ1-2; v_call: TRBV3-1; d_call: TRBD1; clone_size: NA; cdr3_aa: CASSHHGTGGGGYTF; cdr3_nt: TGTGCCAGCAGCCATCATGGGACAGGGGGCGGTGGCTACACCTTC
cdr3_length: 15; j_call: TRBJ2-5; v_call: TRBV6-2/TRBV6-3; d_call: TRBD2; clone_size: many; cdr3_aa: CASSELGLASETQYF; cdr3_nt: TGTGCCAGCAGTGAACTGGGACTAGCGTCAGAGACCCAGTACTTC
cdr3_length: 15; j_call: TRBJ2-7; v_call: TRBV28; d_call: NA; clone_size: few; cdr3_aa: CASSSTGGGPYEQYF; cdr3_nt: TGTGCCAGCAGCTCTACAGGGGGGGGCCCCTACGAGCAGTACTTC
cdr3_length: 14; j_call: TRBJ1-2; v_call: TRBV7-2; d_call: TRBD1; clone_size: many; cdr3_aa: CASRNSGQNYGYTF; cdr3_nt: TGTGCCAGCAGGAATTCGGGACAGAACTATGGCTACACCTTC
cdr3_length: 14; j_call: TRBJ2-3; v_call: TRBV20-1; d_call: NA; clone_size: NA; cdr3_aa: CSASASELADTQYF; cdr3_nt: TGCAGTGCTAGTGCCTCAGAGTTGGCAGATACGCAGTATTTT
cdr3_length: 16; j_call: TRBJ2-1; v_call: TRBV10-3; d_call: TRBD2; clone_size: NA; cdr3_aa: CAISESRASGSSRQFF; cdr3_nt: TGTGCCATCAGTGAGTCGAGGGCAAGCGGGAGTAGTCGGCAGTTCTTC
cdr3_length: 12; j_call: TRBJ2-5; v_call: TRBV20-1; d_call: NA; clone_size: NA; cdr3_aa: CSARGNVETQYF; cdr3_nt: TGCAGTGCTAGGGGGAACGTAGAGACCCAGTACTTC
cdr3_length: 15; j_call: TRBJ1-5; v_call: TRBV6-2/TRBV6-3; d_call: TRBD1; clone_size: NA; cdr3_aa: CASSYSWDRDQPQHF; cdr3_nt: TGTGCCAGCAGTTACTCATGGGACAGGGATCAGCCCCAGCATTTT
cdr3_length: 14; j_call: TRBJ2-6; v_call: TRBV19; d_call: NA; clone_size: NA; cdr3_aa: CASIRTSGANVLTF; cdr3_nt: TGTGCCAGTATTAGGACCTCTGGGGCCAACGTCCTGACTTTC